The rows below give T cell receptor beta chains drawn from one sample of a study of immune evolution from preneoplasia to lung adenocarcinoma. Sequenced by immunoSEQ multiplex PCR; TCRdb stores in-frame clones only, minus some. The sample records about 5,000 clones, roughly 86% being singletons. Sequenced: FFPE lung adenocarcinoma in situ tissue. All receptors derive from a person between 65 and 79 years old with lung adenocarcinoma. The CDR3 runs from the conserved cysteine through the conserved F or W. The D gene is left open where the match is weak. The size field is filled for only some rows; it gives once, few, many or a size class.

v_gene	abundance	d_gene	j_gene	CDR3aa	CDR3nt
TRBV6-1	NA	NA	TRBJ1-1	CASSEQVEAFF	TGTGCCAGCAGTGAGCAAGTTGAAGCTTTCTTT
TRBV5-1	NA	NA	TRBJ2-5	CASSQTETQYF	TGCGCCAGCAGTCAAACAGAGACCCAGTACTTC
TRBV4-1	NA	NA	TRBJ1-2	CASSQDLRGARGYTF	TGCGCCAGCAGCCAAGATTTGCGCGGAGCCCGGGGCTACACCTTC
TRBV7-6	NA	NA	TRBJ2-2	CASSSRAGSAGELFF	TGTGCCAGCAGCTCTAGGGCGGGGAGCGCCGGGGAGCTGTTTTTT
TRBV28	once	NA	TRBJ1-2	CAISDGGSVSIHGYTF	TGTGCCATCTCAGATGGGGGGAGTGTGTCAATCCATGGCTACACCTTC
TRBV27	NA	NA	TRBJ2-5	CASSLGWAQETQYF	TGTGCCAGCAGTTTAGGGTGGGCCCAAGAGACCCAGTACTTC
TRBV28	NA	NA	TRBJ1-2	CASSLWGLSGGYTF	TGTGCCAGCAGTTTATGGGGGCTTTCGGGGGGCTACACCTTC
TRBV27	few	NA	TRBJ2-7	CASSQSQTSYEQYF	TGTGCCAGCAGTCAGTCACAAACCTCCTACGAGCAGTACTTC
TRBV29-1	NA	TRBD1	TRBJ1-1	CSVVRQGMNTEAFF	TGCAGCGTTGTTAGACAGGGCATGAACACTGAAGCTTTCTTT
TRBV7-2	NA	TRBD1	TRBJ1-1	CASSLATGGTTEAFF	TGTGCCAGCAGCTTAGCTACAGGGGGCACGACTGAAGCTTTCTTT
TRBV5-1	NA	NA	TRBJ2-3	CASSMTGDTQYF	TGCGCCAGCAGCATGACAGGAGATACGCAGTATTTT
TRBV19	NA	NA	TRBJ1-3	CASKLAVTGNTIYF	TGTGCCAGTAAATTGGCTGTAACCGGAAACACCATATATTTT
TRBV18	NA	TRBD2	TRBJ2-4	CASSPGLAGVNIQYF	TGTGCCAGCTCACCTGGACTAGCGGGAGTTAACATTCAGTACTTC
TRBV5-1	NA	TRBD2	TRBJ2-1	CASSLTRLAVEQFF	TGCGCCAGCAGCTTGACGAGACTAGCTGTTGAGCAGTTCTTC
TRBV5-5	once	TRBD1	TRBJ2-3	CASTRTGAPGVVATQYF	TGTGCCAGCACAAGGACAGGGGCCCCGGGGGTCGTTGCTACGCAGTATTTT
TRBV7-9	NA	NA	TRBJ2-5	CASSLWADQETQYF	TGTGCCAGCAGCTTGTGGGCCGACCAAGAGACCCAGTACTTC
TRBV6-5	NA	NA	TRBJ1-1	CASSTRTSEAFF	TGTGCCAGCAGTACACGTACCTCCGAAGCTTTCTTT
TRBV10-2	NA	NA	TRBJ2-7	CASSESYSAYEQYF	TGCGCCAGCAGTGAGTCCTACTCGGCCTACGAGCAGTACTTC
TRBV7-3	NA	NA	TRBJ2-3	CASSPWTNTDTQYF	TGTGCCAGCAGCCCCTGGACTAACACAGATACGCAGTATTTT
TRBV29-1	NA	TRBD2	TRBJ2-1	CSVEVGLAGGPKSHEQFF	TGCAGCGTTGAAGTCGGGCTAGCGGGAGGGCCTAAAAGCCATGAGCAGTTCTTC
TRBV18	NA	TRBD1	TRBJ2-7	CASSLGQGIYEQYF	TGTGCCAGCTCACTGGGACAGGGGATCTACGAGCAGTACTTC
TRBV6-4	NA	NA	TRBJ2-1	CASSKELYNEQFF	TGTGCCAGCAGCAAGGAGTTATACAATGAGCAGTTCTTC
TRBV11-2	NA	NA	TRBJ2-3	CASSFIGTPDTQYF	TGTGCCAGCAGCTTTATTGGGACTCCAGATACGCAGTATTTT
TRBV27	NA	NA	TRBJ2-7	CASSLSSGQTYEQYF	TGTGCCAGCAGTTTATCGTCCGGCCAAACCTACGAGCAGTACTTC
TRBV11-1	NA	NA	TRBJ2-1	CASSKRASEQFF	TGTGCCAGCAGTAAACGGGCGAGTGAGCAGTTCTTC
TRBV2	NA	TRBD1	TRBJ2-6	CASSSRTGSSGANVLTF	TGTGCCAGCAGTTCCAGGACAGGTAGCTCTGGGGCCAACGTCCTGACTTTC
TRBV9	few	NA	TRBJ2-4	CASSVAEGNIQYF	TGTGCCAGCAGCGTAGCGGAGGGAAACATTCAGTACTTC
TRBV6-1	NA	NA	TRBJ1-5	CASTAGTGGNQPQHF	TGTGCCAGCACCGCCGGGACGGGTGGGAATCAGCCCCAGCATTTT
TRBV7-2	NA	TRBD2	TRBJ2-5	CASRGGSIETQYF	TGTGCCAGCAGGGGGGGGAGCATTGAGACCCAGTACTTC
TRBV28	NA	TRBD1	TRBJ2-7	CASERQGAEEQYF	TGTGCCAGCGAAAGACAGGGGGCAGAGGAGCAGTACTTC
TRBV19	NA	NA	TRBJ2-2	CASSMNTGELFF	TGTGCCAGTAGTATGAACACCGGGGAGCTGTTTTTT
TRBV5-1	NA	NA	TRBJ1-4	CASAITGPNEKLFF	TGCGCCAGCGCCATAACAGGTCCTAATGAAAAACTGTTTTTT
TRBV6-6	NA	TRBD1	TRBJ2-7	CASSYSGDRANF	TGTGCCAGCAGTTACTCGGGGGACAGGGCGAACTTC
TRBV5-1	few	TRBD1	TRBJ1-4	CASSAGQGNEKLFF	TGCGCCAGCAGCGCAGGACAGGGTAATGAAAAACTGTTTTTT
TRBV30	few	NA	TRBJ2-1	CAWSQLDEQFF	TGTGCCTGGAGTCAGTTGGATGAGCAGTTCTTC
TRBV11-3	NA	TRBD1	TRBJ1-1	CASSWGQGGTEAFF	TGTGCCAGCAGCTGGGGACAGGGGGGGACTGAAGCTTTCTTT
TRBV14	NA	TRBD1	TRBJ2-7	CASSQPGQASSYEQYF	TGTGCCAGCAGCCAACCGGGACAGGCAAGCTCCTACGAGCAGTACTTC
TRBV14	once	TRBD2	TRBJ2-5	CASRAGGETQYF	TGTGCCAGCAGAGCGGGAGGGGAGACCCAGTACTTC
TRBV30	NA	NA	TRBJ1-5	CAWSVDTNQPQHF	TGTGCCTGGAGTGTGGACACCAATCAGCCCCAGCATTTT
TRBV6-1	NA	NA	TRBJ2-5	CASSAPSAETQYF	TGTGCCAGCAGTGCACCCTCGGCAGAGACCCAGTACTTC
TRBV10-3	NA	NA	TRBJ2-7	CAIRPREQSYEQYF	TGTGCCATCCGCCCCCGTGAACAGTCCTACGAGCAGTACTTC
TRBV18	once	NA	TRBJ2-7	CASSPRLGDIHEQYF	TGTGCCAGCTCACCTAGGTTAGGGGACATCCACGAGCAGTACTTC
TRBV7-3	NA	NA	TRBJ2-1	CASSRDGSSYNEQFF	TGTGCCAGCAGCCGGGACGGGAGCTCCTACAATGAGCAGTTCTTC
TRBV4-2	NA	TRBD1	TRBJ2-7	CASSQEARGQGSYEQYF	TGTGCCAGCAGCCAAGAAGCAAGGGGACAGGGGTCCTACGAGCAGTACTTC
TRBV10-3	NA	TRBD2	TRBJ2-4	CAISESPSGGNIQYF	TGTGCCATCAGTGAGTCCCCTAGCGGGGGGAACATTCAGTACTTC
TRBV5-1	NA	TRBD2	TRBJ2-1	CASRGVLAIRNEQFF	TGCGCCAGCAGAGGGGTACTAGCGATCCGTAATGAGCAGTTCTTC
TRBV7-2	few	TRBD1	TRBJ2-3	CASSLGRGLTDTQYF	TGTGCCAGCAGCTTGGGCAGGGGGTTGACAGATACGCAGTATTTT
TRBV13	few	TRBD2	TRBJ2-2	CASSSRSPGLAGVGIGELFF	TGTGCCAGCAGCTCCCGGTCACCGGGACTAGCGGGAGTCGGGATCGGGGAGCTGTTTTTT
TRBV10-1	NA	NA	TRBJ2-1	CASSDGGGLYNEQFF	TGCGCCAGCAGTGATGGGGGAGGTCTCTACAATGAGCAGTTCTTC
TRBV10-2	NA	NA	TRBJ2-1	CASSQSSYNEQFF	TGCGCCAGCAGTCAGAGCTCCTACAATGAGCAGTTCTTC
TRBV28	NA	TRBD2	TRBJ2-7	CASSLSGRAYEQYF	TGTGCCAGCAGTCTCAGCGGGAGGGCTTACGAGCAGTACTTC
TRBV29-1	NA	TRBD2	TRBJ2-5	CASGQETQYF	TGTGCTAGCGGACAAGAGACCCAGTACTTC
TRBV5-1	NA	NA	TRBJ2-5	CASSFSTAGPQETQYF	TGCGCCAGCAGCTTTTCCACAGCAGGACCCCAAGAGACCCAGTACTTC
TRBV27	NA	NA	TRBJ2-7	CASSSIQLGAYEQYF	TGTGCCAGCAGTTCTATCCAACTAGGGGCCTACGAGCAGTACTTC
TRBV5-1	NA	NA	TRBJ2-3	CASSPIGETDTQYF	TGCGCCAGCAGCCCGATAGGGGAGACAGATACGCAGTATTTT
TRBV28	NA	NA	TRBJ1-2	CASIKWGDGTNYGYTF	TGTGCCAGCATCAAGTGGGGGGACGGTACTAACTATGGCTACACCTTC
TRBV11-2	NA	NA	TRBJ2-5	CASSLRSGIQETQYF	TGTGCCAGCAGCTTAAGAAGCGGAATCCAAGAGACCCAGTACTTC
TRBV7-3	NA	NA	TRBJ2-7	CASSTAELQYF	TGTGCCAGCAGCACCGCCGAACTGCAGTACTTC
TRBV4-2	few	TRBD2	TRBJ2-1	CASSQETSSSNEQFF	TGTGCCAGCAGCCAAGAGACTAGCAGTTCCAATGAGCAGTTCTTC